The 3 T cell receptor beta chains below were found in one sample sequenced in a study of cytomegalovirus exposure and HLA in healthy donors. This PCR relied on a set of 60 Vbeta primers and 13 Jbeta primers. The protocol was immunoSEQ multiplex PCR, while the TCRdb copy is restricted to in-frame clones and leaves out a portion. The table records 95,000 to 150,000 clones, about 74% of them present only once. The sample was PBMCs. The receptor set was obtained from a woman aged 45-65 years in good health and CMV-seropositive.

CDR3 bases: TGTGCCAGCTCACCACCCATCACTCGGCGGGGAGGCTACACCTTC. It encodes CASSPPITRRGGYTF. This sequence joins TRBV18 and TRBJ1-2; D is uncertain. CDR3 length: 15 amino acids. The V gene's germline CDR1 is KGHSH and CDR2 LQKENI. With 0 bases removed from V and 8 bases from J, the gap between germline ends came to 16 bases.

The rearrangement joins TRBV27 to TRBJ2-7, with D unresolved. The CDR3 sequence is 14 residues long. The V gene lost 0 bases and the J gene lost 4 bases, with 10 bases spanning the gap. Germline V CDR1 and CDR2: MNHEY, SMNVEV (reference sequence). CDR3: CASSLSAFLYEQYF. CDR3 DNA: TGTGCCAGCAGTTTATCAGCATTCCTTTACGAGCAGTACTTC.

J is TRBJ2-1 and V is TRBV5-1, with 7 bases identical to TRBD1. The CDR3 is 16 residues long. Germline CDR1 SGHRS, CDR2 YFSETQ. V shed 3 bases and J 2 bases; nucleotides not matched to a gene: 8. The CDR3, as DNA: TGCGCCAGCAGCTCCAGGGGGAGTACCCCCTACAATGAGCAGTTCTTC. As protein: CASSSRGSTPYNEQFF.